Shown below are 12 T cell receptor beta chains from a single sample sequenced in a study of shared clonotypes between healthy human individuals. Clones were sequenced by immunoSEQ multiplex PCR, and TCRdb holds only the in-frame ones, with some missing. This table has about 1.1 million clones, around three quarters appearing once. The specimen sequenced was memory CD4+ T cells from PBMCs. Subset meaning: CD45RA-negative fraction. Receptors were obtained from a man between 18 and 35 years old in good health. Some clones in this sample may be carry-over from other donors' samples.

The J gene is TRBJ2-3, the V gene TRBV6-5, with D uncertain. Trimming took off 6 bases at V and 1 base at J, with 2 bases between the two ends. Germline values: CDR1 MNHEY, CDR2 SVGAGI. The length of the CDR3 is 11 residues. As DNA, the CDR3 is TGTGCCAGCAGGGGCACAGATACGCAGTATTTT. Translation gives CASRGTDTQYF.

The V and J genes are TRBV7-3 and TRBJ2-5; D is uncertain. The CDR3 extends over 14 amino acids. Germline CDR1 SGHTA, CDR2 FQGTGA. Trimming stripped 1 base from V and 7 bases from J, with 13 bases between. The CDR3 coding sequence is TGTGCCAGCAGCTTAAGCGTCGGTTCAGGGACCCAGTACTTC. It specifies CASSLSVGSGTQYF. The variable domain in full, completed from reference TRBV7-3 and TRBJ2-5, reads GAGVSQTPSNKVTEKGKYVELRCDPISGHTALYWYRQSLGQGPEFLIYFQGTGAADDSGLPNDRFFAVRPEGSVSTLKIQRTERGDSAVYLCASSLSVGSGTQYFGPGTRLLVL.

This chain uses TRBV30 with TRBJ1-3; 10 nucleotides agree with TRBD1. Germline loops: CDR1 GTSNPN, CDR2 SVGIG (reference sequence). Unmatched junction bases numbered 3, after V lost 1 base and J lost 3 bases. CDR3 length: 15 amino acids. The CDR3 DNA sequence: TGTGCCTGGAGTGGACAGGGGGCTTATGGAAACACCATATATTTT. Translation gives CAWSGQGAYGNTIYF.

The CDR3 here is CASSQGPQETQYF. In nucleotides, the CDR3 is TGTGCCAGCAGCCAGGGGCCCCAAGAGACCCAGTACTTC. The rearrangement joins TRBV7-7 to TRBJ2-5, with D possibly being TRBD1 (6 bases). The CDR3 has 13 residues. Looked up from germline, CDR1 is SSHAT and CDR2 is FNYEAQ (reference sequence). Trimming cost V 5 bases and J 1 base, with 8 bases left between them. Complete variable domain (other parts from reference TRBV7-7 and TRBJ2-5): GAGVSQSPRYKVTKRGQDVTLRCDPISSHATLYWYQQALGQGPEFLTYFNYEAQPDKSGLPSDRFSAERPEGSISTLTIQRTEQRDSAMYRCASSQGPQETQYFGPGTRLLVL.

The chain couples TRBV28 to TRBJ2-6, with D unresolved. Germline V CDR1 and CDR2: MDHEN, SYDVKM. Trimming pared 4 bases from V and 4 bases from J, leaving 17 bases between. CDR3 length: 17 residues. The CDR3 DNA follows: TGTGCCAGCAGTTCACGGACCGGAAAGGAGGGGGCCAACGTCCTGACTTTC. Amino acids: CASSSRTGKEGANVLTF.

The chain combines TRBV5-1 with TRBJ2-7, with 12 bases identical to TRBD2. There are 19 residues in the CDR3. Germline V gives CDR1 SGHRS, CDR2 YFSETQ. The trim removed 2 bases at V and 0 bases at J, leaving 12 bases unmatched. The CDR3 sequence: CASSLPGLAGVPRSYEQYF. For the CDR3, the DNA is TGCGCCAGCAGCTTACCGGGACTAGCGGGTGTCCCTCGCTCCTACGAGCAGTACTTC.

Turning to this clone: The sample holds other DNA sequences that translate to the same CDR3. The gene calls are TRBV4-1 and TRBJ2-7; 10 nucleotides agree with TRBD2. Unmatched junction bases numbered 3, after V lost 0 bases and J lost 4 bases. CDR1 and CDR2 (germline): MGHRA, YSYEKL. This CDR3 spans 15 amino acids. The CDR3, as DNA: TGCGCCAGCAGCCAAGATACTAGCGGGACTTACGAGCAGTACTTC. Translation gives CASSQDTSGTYEQYF.

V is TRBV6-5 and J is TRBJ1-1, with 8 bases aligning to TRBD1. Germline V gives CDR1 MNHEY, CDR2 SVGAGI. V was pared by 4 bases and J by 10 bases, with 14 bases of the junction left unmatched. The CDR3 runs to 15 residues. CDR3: CASSSTPGQGPGAFF. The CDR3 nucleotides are TGTGCCAGCAGTTCTACACCCGGACAGGGCCCAGGAGCTTTCTTT.

Here the CDR3 DNA reads TGTGCCAGCAGCTTAAGTTTCAACAGGGACAGGGAGACCCAGTACTTC. It codes for CASSLSFNRDRETQYF. This rearrangement joins TRBV11-2 to TRBJ2-5; 8 nucleotides align to TRBD1. Trimming cost V 2 bases and J 5 bases; bases outside gene matches: 10. The CDR3 totals 16 residues. The germline V gene encodes CDR1 SGHAT and CDR2 FQNNGV.

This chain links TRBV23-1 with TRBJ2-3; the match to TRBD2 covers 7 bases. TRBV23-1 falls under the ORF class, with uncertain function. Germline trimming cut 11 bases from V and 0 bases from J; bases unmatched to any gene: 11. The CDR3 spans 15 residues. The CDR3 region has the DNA TGCGCCGGGGCGTTGGGGAGGGCTAGCACAGATACGCAGTATTTT. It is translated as CAGALGRASTDTQYF.

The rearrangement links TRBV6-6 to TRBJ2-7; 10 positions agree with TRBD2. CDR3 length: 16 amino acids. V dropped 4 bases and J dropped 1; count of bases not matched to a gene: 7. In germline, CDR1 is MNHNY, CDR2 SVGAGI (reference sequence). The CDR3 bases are TGTGCCAGCAGTTTTTTCCGGACTAGCGGTTCCTACGAGCAGTACTTC. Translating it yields CASSFFRTSGSYEQYF.

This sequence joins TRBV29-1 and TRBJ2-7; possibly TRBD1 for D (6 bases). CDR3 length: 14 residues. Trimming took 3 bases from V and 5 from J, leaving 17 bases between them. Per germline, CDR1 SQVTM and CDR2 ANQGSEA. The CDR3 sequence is CSVDGMDGGHEQYF. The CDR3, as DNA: TGCAGCGTTGACGGGATGGATGGGGGCCACGAGCAGTACTTC.